This is a list of T cell receptor beta chains from one sample in a study of T-cell memory formation after mild COVID-19. From the 5' RACE reads, TCRdb called clonotypes with MiXCR, one entry per CDR3 protein. The sample contains approximately 300,000 distinct CDR3 sequences, approximately 7.6% of which appear only once. Sequenced sample: PBMCs or a T cell subset sorted from them (not recorded which). The receptors were sampled from a man younger than 30 who had mild COVID-19 (a few samples of this study predate the infection). Cell type and time point are not known. Both conserved end residues are part of each CDR3. Clone size is not always given. Where it is, it says once, few, many or a class for expanded clones.

CDR3 protein: CASRRDRGAYNEQFF; clone size: few; V gene: TRBV7-2
CDR3 protein: CASSFRPSLDVEQYF; clone size: NA; V gene: TRBV12-3/TRBV12-4
CDR3 protein: CSARDRTSFEETQYF; clone size: many; V gene: TRBV20-1
CDR3 protein: CASSVGGDNNEQFF; clone size: few; V gene: TRBV9
CDR3 protein: CASSQPGVAVGGTQYF; clone size: many; V gene: TRBV4-3
CDR3 protein: CASSWKGGYGYTF; clone size: few; V gene: TRBV7-9
CDR3 protein: CASSVASGNSPLHF; clone size: NA; V gene: TRBV9
CDR3 protein: CASSLEPGGQGVNEQFF; clone size: few; V gene: TRBV5-1
CDR3 protein: CASSQDSGYSYEQYF; clone size: many; V gene: TRBV4-3
CDR3 protein: CASSHLQRGSNQPQHF; clone size: few; V gene: TRBV6-2/TRBV6-3
CDR3 protein: CASSLSASGGPSSIKTQYF; clone size: NA; V gene: TRBV27
CDR3 protein: CSARPDYNEQFF; clone size: NA; V gene: TRBV20-1
CDR3 protein: CASSYSEGSVQHF; clone size: many; V gene: TRBV6-2/TRBV6-3
CDR3 protein: CASSPGPRLVGETQYF; clone size: NA; V gene: TRBV7-2
CDR3 protein: CASSQHHRGDNVLTF; clone size: NA; V gene: TRBV4-3
CDR3 protein: CAITTGGNHNEQFF; clone size: many; V gene: TRBV10-3
CDR3 protein: CASSEQYQETQYF; clone size: NA; V gene: TRBV10-1
CDR3 protein: CASSAPGVGHYEQYF; clone size: NA; V gene: TRBV9
CDR3 protein: CASRVARSLIEQYF; clone size: few; V gene: TRBV27
CDR3 protein: CASSLAPGANVLTF; clone size: many; V gene: TRBV5-1
CDR3 protein: CASSHPGAAKDGYTF; clone size: few; V gene: TRBV4-1
CDR3 protein: CASSQGPANQNTGELFF; clone size: NA; V gene: TRBV4-1
CDR3 protein: CASTPQPANYGYTF; clone size: NA; V gene: TRBV6-5
CDR3 protein: CASSPLRGQVSYNEQFF; clone size: NA; V gene: TRBV14
CDR3 protein: CASSEGTSGGNEQFF; clone size: NA; V gene: TRBV12-3/TRBV12-4
CDR3 protein: CASRTMQGVYGYTF; clone size: few; V gene: TRBV4-1
CDR3 protein: CASGRLLQQGAQETQYF; clone size: NA; V gene: TRBV7-9
CDR3 protein: CASSSSIRAVVQETQYF; clone size: NA; V gene: TRBV5-1
CDR3 protein: CASSLREGSGANVLTF; clone size: few; V gene: TRBV7-8
CDR3 protein: CASSIREWIAGNTIYF; clone size: NA; V gene: TRBV7-9
CDR3 protein: CASLQAPGNTIYF; clone size: NA; V gene: TRBV6-1
CDR3 protein: CASSLGGYGEQYF; clone size: many; V gene: TRBV5-1
CDR3 protein: CASSFHRDTQYF; clone size: NA; V gene: TRBV7-2
CDR3 protein: CASSWDRVAEAFF; clone size: many; V gene: TRBV5-1
CDR3 protein: CASSPRTGGGGYTF; clone size: few; V gene: TRBV7-2
CDR3 protein: CASSQGTSRGNEQFF; clone size: few; V gene: TRBV6-5
CDR3 protein: CASSQDWSQGGSHTF; clone size: NA; V gene: TRBV3-1
CDR3 protein: CASSLLAGVYTEQFF; clone size: NA; V gene: TRBV11-2